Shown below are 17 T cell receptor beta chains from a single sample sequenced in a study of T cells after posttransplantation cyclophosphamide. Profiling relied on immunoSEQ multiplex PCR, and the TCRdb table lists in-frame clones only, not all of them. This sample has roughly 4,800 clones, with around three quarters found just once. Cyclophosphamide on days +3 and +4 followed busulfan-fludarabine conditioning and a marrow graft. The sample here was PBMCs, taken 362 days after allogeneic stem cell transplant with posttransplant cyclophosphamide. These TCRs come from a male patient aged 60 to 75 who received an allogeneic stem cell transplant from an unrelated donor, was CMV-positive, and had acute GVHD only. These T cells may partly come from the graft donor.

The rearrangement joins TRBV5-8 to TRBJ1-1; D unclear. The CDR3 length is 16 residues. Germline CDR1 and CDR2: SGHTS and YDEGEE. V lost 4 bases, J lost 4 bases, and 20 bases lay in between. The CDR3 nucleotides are TGTGCCAGCAGCCCCCAACCCGGACTGTTGGGCACTGAAGCTTTCTTT. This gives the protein CASSPQPGLLGTEAFF.

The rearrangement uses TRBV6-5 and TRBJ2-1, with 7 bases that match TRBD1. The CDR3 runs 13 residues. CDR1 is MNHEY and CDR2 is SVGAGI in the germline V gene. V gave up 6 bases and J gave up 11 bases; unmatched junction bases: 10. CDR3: CASRYDRASQQFF. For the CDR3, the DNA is TGTGCCAGCAGGTACGACAGGGCCAGTCAGCAGTTCTTC.

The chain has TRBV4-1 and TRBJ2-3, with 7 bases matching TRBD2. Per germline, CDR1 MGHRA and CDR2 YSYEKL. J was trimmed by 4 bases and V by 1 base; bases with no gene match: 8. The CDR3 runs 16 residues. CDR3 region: CASSQVGLVEADTQYF. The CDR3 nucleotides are TGCGCCAGCAGCCAAGTCGGACTAGTTGAGGCAGATACGCAGTATTTT.

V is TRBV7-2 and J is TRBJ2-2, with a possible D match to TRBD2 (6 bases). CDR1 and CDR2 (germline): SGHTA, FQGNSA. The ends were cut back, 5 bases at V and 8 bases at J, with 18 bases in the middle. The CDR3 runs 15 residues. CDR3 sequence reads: CASSPLGGSLGELFF. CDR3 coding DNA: TGTGCCAGCAGCCCGCTAGGAGGGAGCTTGGGGGAGCTGTTTTTT.

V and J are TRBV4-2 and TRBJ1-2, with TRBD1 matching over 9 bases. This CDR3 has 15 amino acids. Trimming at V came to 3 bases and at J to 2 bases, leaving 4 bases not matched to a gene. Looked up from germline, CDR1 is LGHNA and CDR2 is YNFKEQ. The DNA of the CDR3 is TGTGCCAGCAGCCAGTCAGACAGGGGGAACTATGGCTACACCTTC. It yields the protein CASSQSDRGNYGYTF.

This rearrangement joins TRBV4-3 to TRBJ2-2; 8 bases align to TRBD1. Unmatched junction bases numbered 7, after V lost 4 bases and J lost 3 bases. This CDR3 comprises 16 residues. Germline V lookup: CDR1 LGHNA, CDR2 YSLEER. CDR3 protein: CASSLSRGQHTGELFF. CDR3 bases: TGCGCCAGCAGCCTGTCCAGGGGGCAGCACACCGGGGAGCTGTTTTTT.

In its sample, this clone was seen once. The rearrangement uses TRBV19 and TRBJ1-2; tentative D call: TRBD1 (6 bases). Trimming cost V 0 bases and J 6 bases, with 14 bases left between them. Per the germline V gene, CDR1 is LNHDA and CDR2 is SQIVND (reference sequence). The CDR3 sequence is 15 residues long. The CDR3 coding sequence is TGTGCCAGTAGTATAGACCCACCGGACAGCCATGGCTACACCTTC. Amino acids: CASSIDPPDSHGYTF.

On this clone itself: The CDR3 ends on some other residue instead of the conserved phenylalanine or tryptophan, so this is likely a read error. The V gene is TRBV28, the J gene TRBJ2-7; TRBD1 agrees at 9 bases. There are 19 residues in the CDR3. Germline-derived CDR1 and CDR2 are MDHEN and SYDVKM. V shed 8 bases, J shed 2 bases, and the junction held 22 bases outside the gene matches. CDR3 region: CASQGLRGAKDRGAYEQYL. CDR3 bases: TGTGCCAGCCAAGGACTTCGGGGAGCCAAGGACAGGGGAGCCTACGAGCAGTACCTC.

In DNA, the CDR3 is TGTGCCAGCAGTTACGCGGGCCTAATAGGCGAGCAGTACTTC. It codes for CASSYAGLIGEQYF. This chain joins TRBV6-6 and TRBJ2-7; D might be TRBD2 (5 bases). Looked up from germline, CDR1 is MNHNY and CDR2 is SVGAGI (reference sequence). The V and J ends lost 2 bases and 6 bases respectively, with 14 bases between them. CDR3 size: 14 residues.

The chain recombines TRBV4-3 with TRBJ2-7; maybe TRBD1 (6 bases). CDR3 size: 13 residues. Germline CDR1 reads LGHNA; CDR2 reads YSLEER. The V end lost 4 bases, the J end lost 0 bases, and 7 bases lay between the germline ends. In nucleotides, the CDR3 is TGCGCCAGCAGCCCAGGGGACTCCTACGAGCAGTACTTC. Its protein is CASSPGDSYEQYF.

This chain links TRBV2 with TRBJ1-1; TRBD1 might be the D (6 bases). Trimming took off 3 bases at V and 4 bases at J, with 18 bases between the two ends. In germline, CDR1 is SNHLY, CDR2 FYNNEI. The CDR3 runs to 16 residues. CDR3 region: CASSEGGARVGTEAFF. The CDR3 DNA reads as TGTGCCAGCAGTGAGGGGGGGGCTAGGGTAGGCACTGAAGCTTTCTTT.

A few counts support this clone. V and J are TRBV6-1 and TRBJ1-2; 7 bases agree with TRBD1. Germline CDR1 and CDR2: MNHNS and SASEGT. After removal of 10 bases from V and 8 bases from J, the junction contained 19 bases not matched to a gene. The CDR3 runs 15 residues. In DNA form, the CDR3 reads TGTGCCACCGGATTGGGACAGACCTGGAGAGGAGGCTACACCTTC. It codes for CATGLGQTWRGGYTF.

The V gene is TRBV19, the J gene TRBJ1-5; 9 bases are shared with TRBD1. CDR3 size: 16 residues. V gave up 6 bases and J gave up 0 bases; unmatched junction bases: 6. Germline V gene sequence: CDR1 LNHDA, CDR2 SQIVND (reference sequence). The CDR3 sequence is CASRRDRGYSNQPQHF. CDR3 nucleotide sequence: TGTGCCAGTAGAAGAGACAGGGGGTATAGCAATCAGCCCCAGCATTTT.

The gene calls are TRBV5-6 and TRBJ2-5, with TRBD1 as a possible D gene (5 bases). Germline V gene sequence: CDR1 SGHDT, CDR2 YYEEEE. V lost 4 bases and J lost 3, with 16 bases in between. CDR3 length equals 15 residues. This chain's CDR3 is CASSGVGALEETQYF. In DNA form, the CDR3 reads TGTGCCAGCAGCGGGGTAGGGGCCTTAGAAGAGACCCAGTACTTC.

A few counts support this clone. CDR3 nucleotide sequence: TGTGCCAGCAGTGAAAGGGCAGGGGGGAATTCACCCCTCCACTTT. Residues: CASSERAGGNSPLHF. This chain connects TRBV6-1 to TRBJ1-6; 7 bases are shared with TRBD1. CDR1 MNHNS and CDR2 SASEGT come from the germline V gene. V gave up 2 bases and J gave up 7 bases; unmatched junction bases: 5. This CDR3 is 15 amino acids long.

The CDR3 nucleotides read TGTGCCAGCCGGAGCGGAGGGGCGGAGACCCAGTACTTC. It is translated as CASRSGGAETQYF. The rearrangement links TRBV2 to TRBJ2-5; the D gene is possibly TRBD2 (6 bases). V lost 8 bases and J 5 bases, leaving 15 bases between the germline ends. This CDR3 comprises 13 residues. Germline V CDR1 and CDR2: SNHLY, FYNNEI. The variable domain in full, completed from reference TRBV2 and TRBJ2-5, reads EPEVTQTPSHQVTQMGQEVILRCVPISNHLYFYWYRQILGQKVEFLVSFYNNEISEKSEIFDDQFSVERPDGSNFTLKIRSTKLEDSAMYFCASRSGGAETQYFGPGTRLLVL.

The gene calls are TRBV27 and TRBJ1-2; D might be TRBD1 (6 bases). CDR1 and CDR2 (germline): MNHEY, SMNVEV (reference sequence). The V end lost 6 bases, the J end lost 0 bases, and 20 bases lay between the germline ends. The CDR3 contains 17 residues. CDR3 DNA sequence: TGTGCCAGCAGACGGGGGGGCTCGGGACGGACTAACTATGGCTACACCTTC. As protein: CASRRGGSGRTNYGYTF.